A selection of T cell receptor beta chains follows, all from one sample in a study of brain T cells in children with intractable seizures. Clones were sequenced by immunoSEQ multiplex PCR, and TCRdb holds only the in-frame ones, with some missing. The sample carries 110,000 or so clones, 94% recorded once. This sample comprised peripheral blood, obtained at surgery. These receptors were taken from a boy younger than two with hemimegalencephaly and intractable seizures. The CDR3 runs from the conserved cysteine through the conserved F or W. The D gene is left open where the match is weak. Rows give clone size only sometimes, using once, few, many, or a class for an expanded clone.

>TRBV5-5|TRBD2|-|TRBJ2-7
CASRYPGGNEQYF
TGTGCCAGCAGGTACCCGGGAGGGAACGAGCAGTACTTC
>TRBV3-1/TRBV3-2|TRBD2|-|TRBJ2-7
CASSLAGVYEQYF
TGTGCCAGCAGTTTAGCGGGAGTTTACGAGCAGTACTTC
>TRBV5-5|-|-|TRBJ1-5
CASSLWGSNQPQHF
TGTGCCAGCAGCTTGTGGGGTAGCAATCAGCCCCAGCATTTT
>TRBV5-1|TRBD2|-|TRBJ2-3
CASSLGGSGRDTQYF
TGCGCCAGCAGCTTGGGTGGTAGCGGGAGAGATACGCAGTATTTT
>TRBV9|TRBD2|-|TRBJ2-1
CASSVVSGSSYNEQFF
TGTGCCAGCAGCGTAGTGAGCGGGAGCTCCTACAATGAGCAGTTCTTC
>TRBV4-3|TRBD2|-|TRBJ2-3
CASSQDGGLAGGPDTQYF
TGCGCCAGCAGCCAAGATGGGGGACTAGCGGGAGGGCCAGATACGCAGTATTTT
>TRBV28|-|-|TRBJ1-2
CASSSGGARGYTF
TGTGCCAGCAGTTCGGGAGGGGCGCGGGGCTACACCTTC
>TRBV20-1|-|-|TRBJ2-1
CSAREDNEQFF
TGCAGTGCTAGAGAGGACAATGAGCAGTTCTTC
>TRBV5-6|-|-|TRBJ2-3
CASTRRALVIDTQYF
TGTGCCAGCACCAGGAGGGCCCTTGTGATAGATACGCAGTATTTT
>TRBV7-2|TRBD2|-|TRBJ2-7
CASSSGLAPAYEQYF
TGTGCCAGCAGCTCAGGACTAGCGCCCGCCTACGAGCAGTACTTC
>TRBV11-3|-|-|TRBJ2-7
CASSKWQGKDEQYF
TGTGCCAGCAGCAAATGGCAGGGAAAAGACGAGCAGTACTTC
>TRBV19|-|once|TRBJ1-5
CASSPSRASGQPQHF
TGTGCCAGTAGCCCCTCCAGGGCTTCGGGTCAGCCCCAGCATTTT
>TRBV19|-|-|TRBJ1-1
CASSIGRAEGAEAFF
TGTGCCAGTAGTATCGGTAGGGCGGAAGGGGCTGAAGCTTTCTTT
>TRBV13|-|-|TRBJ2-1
CASSLTSFEQFF
TGTGCCAGCAGCCTAACTAGTTTTGAGCAGTTCTTC
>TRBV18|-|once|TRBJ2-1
CASSPWRPLNNEQFF
TGTGCCAGCTCACCATGGAGACCTCTCAACAATGAGCAGTTCTTC
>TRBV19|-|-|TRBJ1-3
CASSIDWFIVGGNTIYF
TGTGCCAGTAGTATAGATTGGTTCATCGTCGGTGGAAACACCATATATTTT
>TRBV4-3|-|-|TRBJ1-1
CASSQSQVLLNTEAFF
TGCGCCAGCAGCCAATCCCAGGTCCTATTGAACACTGAAGCTTTCTTT
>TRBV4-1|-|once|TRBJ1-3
CASSLDGGAGNTIYF
TGCGCCAGCAGCCTAGATGGGGGGGCTGGAAACACCATATATTTT
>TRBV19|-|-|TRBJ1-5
CASTPVGRRSNQPQHF
TGTGCCAGTACCCCCGTCGGGCGGAGGAGCAATCAGCCCCAGCATTTT
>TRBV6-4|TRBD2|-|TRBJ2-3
CASSDVAGSTDTQYF
TGTGCCAGCAGTGATGTAGCGGGGAGCACAGATACGCAGTATTTT
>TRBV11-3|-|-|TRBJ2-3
CASSLSRGADTQYF
TGTGCCAGCAGCTTATCAAGGGGCGCAGATACGCAGTATTTT
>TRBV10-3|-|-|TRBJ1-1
CAISGVAEAFF
TGTGCCATCAGTGGGGTGGCTGAAGCTTTCTTT
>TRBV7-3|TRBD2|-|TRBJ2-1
CASSLYLAGAGGHNEQFF
TGTGCCAGCAGCTTGTATCTAGCGGGAGCAGGGGGACACAATGAGCAGTTCTTC
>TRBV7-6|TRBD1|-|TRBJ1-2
CASSPRTGAANYGYTF
TGTGCCAGCAGCCCAAGGACAGGGGCAGCTAACTATGGCTACACCTTC
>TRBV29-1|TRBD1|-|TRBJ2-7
CSVSRQGAYEQYF
TGCAGCGTCTCCAGACAGGGGGCCTACGAGCAGTACTTC